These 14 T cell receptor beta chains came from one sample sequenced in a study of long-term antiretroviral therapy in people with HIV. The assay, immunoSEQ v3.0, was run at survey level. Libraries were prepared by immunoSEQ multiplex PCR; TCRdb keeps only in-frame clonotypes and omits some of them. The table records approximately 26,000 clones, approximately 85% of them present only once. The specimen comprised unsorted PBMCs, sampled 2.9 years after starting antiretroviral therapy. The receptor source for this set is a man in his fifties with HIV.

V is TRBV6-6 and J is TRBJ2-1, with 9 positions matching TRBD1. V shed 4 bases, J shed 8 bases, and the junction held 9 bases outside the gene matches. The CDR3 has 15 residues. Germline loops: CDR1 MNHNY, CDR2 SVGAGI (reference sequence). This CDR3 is CASSSPGQGLDEQFF. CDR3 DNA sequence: TGTGCCAGCAGTTCTCCGGGACAGGGTTTGGATGAGCAGTTCTTC.

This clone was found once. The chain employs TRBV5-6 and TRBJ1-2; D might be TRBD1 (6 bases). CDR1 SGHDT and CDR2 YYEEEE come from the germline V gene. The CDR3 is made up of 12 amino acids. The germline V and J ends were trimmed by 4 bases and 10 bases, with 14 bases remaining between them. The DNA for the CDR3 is TGTGCCAGCAGCCCCACAGGGAATGACTACACCTTC. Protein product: CASSPTGNDYTF.

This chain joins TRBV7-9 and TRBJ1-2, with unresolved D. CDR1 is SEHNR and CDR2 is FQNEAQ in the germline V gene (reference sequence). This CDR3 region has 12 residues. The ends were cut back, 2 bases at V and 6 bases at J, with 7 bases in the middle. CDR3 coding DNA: TGTGCCAGCAGCTTAATGGGCGATGGCTACACCTTC. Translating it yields CASSLMGDGYTF.

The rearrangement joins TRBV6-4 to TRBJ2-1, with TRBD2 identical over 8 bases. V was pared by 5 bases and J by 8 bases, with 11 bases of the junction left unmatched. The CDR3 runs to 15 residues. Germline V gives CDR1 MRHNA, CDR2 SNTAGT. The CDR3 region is CASSFSGDPPYEQFF. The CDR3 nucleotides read TGTGCCAGCAGTTTTAGCGGGGACCCGCCCTATGAGCAGTTCTTC.

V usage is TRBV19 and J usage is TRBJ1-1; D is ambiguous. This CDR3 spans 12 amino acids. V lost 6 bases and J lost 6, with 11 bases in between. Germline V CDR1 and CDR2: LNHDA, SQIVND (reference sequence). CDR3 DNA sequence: TGTGCCAGTAGAATCGGGCCCGCTGAAGCTTTCTTT. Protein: CASRIGPAEAFF.

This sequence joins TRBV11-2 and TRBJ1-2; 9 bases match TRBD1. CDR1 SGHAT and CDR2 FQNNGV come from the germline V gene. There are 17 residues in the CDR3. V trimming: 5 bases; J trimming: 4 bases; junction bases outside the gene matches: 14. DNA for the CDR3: TGTGCCAGCAGCCAACCCAAGGGGACAGGGATTTCCTATGGCTACACCTTC. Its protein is CASSQPKGTGISYGYTF.

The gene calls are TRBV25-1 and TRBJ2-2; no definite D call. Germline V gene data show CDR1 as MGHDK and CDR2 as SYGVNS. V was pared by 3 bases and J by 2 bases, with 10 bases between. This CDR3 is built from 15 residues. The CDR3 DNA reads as TGTGCCAGCAGTGAGAGTGGGGTAAACACCGGGGAGCTGTTTTTT. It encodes CASSESGVNTGELFF.

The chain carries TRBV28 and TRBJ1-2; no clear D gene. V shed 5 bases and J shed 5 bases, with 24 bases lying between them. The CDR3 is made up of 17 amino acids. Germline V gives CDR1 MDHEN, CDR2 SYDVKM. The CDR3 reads CASSLPIDGPQPYGYTF. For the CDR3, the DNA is TGTGCCAGCAGTCTCCCCATTGACGGGCCCCAGCCTTATGGCTACACCTTC.

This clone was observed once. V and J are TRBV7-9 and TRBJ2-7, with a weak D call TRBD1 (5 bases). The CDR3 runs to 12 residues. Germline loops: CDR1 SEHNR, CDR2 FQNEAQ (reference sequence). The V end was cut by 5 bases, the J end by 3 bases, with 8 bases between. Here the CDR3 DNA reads TGTGCCAGCAGCGGCGACAGCTACGAGCAGTACTTC. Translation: CASSGDSYEQYF.

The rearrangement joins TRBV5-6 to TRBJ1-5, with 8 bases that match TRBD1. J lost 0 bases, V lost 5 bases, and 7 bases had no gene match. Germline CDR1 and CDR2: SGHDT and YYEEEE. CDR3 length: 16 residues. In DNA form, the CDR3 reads TGTGCCAGCAGTCGGACAGGGAGTAGTAGCAATCAGCCCCAGCATTTT. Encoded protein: CASSRTGSSSNQPQHF.

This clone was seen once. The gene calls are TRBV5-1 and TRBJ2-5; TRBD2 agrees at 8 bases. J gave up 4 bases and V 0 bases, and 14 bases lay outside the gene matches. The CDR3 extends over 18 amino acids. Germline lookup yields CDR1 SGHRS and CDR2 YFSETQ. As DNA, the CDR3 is TGCGCCAGCAGCTTGGCCGGGGTAGACGGGGGGGCCGGAGAGACCCAGTACTTC. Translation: CASSLAGVDGGAGETQYF.

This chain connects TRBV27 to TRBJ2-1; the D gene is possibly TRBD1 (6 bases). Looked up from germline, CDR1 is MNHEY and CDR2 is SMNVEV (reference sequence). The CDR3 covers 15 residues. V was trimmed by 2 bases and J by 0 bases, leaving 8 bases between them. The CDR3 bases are TGTGCCAGCAGTTTAGACAGGTACTCCTACAATGAGCAGTTCTTC. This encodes CASSLDRYSYNEQFF.

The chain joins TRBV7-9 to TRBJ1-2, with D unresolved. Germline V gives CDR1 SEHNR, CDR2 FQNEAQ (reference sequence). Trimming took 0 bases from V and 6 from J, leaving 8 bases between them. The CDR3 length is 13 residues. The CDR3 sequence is CASSLANLDGYTF. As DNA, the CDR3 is TGTGCCAGCAGCTTAGCGAACCTAGATGGCTACACCTTC.

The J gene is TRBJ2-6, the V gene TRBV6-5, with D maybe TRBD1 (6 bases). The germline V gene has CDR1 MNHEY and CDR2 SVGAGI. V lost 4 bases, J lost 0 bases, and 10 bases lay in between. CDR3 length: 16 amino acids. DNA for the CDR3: TGTGCCAGCAGTTCCCGGGACAACTCTGGGGCCAACGTCCTGACTTTC. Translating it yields CASSSRDNSGANVLTF.